What follows are 11 T cell receptor beta chains derived from one specimen sequenced in a study of blood T cell repertoires in COVID-19. Here immunoSEQ multiplex PCR was the method, and the copy in TCRdb shows in-frame clones only, minus some. The sample has over 85,000 clones, about 91% seen once; the top ten hold about 4%. Sequences were obtained from peripheral blood. These receptors all stem from a man aged 18 to 35 with acute or convalescent COVID-19.

The J gene is TRBJ2-1, the V gene TRBV5-6; 8 nucleotides line up with TRBD1. The CDR3 spans 14 residues. The germline CDR1 and CDR2 sequences are SGHDT and YYEEEE. V gave up 3 bases and J gave up 2 bases; unmatched junction bases: 1. CDR3 coding DNA: TGTGCCAGCAGCTCGGACAGGGCCTACAATGAGCAGTTCTTC. Amino acids: CASSSDRAYNEQFF.

This chain uses TRBV29-1 with TRBJ2-7; TRBD2 agrees at 11 bases. The germline CDR1 and CDR2 sequences are SQVTM and ANQGSEA. The CDR3 is made up of 14 amino acids. V shed 7 bases, J shed 3 bases, and the junction held 8 bases outside the gene matches. This CDR3 reads CSARLAGSGYEQYF. In nucleotides, the CDR3 is TGCAGCGCCCGACTAGCGGGGTCAGGCTACGAGCAGTACTTC.

The chain has TRBV27 and TRBJ1-5; 11 bases are shared with TRBD1. Trimming took 3 bases from V and 9 from J; bases not matched to a gene: 1. This CDR3 is built from 13 residues. Looked up from germline, CDR1 is MNHEY and CDR2 is SMNVEV (reference sequence). The CDR3 reads CASSLGTGGPQHF. CDR3 nucleotide sequence: TGTGCCAGCAGTTTGGGGACAGGGGGGCCCCAGCATTTT.

This sequence joins TRBV5-1 and TRBJ2-3; 8 bases align to TRBD1. V lost 3 bases to trimming and J lost 6 bases; unmatched junction nucleotides: 12. Germline values: CDR1 SGHRS, CDR2 YFSETQ. CDR3 length: 16 amino acids. CDR3 DNA: TGCGCCAGCAGCTCTCTTAGGACAGGGTCGACGGATACGCAGTATTTT. This sequence encodes CASSSLRTGSTDTQYF.

A few counts support this clone. V gene TRBV27 combines with J gene TRBJ1-4; D possibly corresponds to TRBD1 (5 bases). Germline CDR1 reads MNHEY; CDR2 reads SMNVEV (reference sequence). V lost 8 bases, J lost 2 bases, and 9 bases lay in between. The CDR3 extends over 13 amino acids. The CDR3 DNA is TGTGCCAGCGGACATCGGACTAATGAAAAACTGTTTTTT. Residues: CASGHRTNEKLFF.

The chain joins TRBV5-8 to TRBJ2-1; 12 bases map to TRBD1. The CDR3 spans 18 residues. V was clipped by 3 bases and J by 0 bases; unmatched bases: 7. Germline loops: CDR1 SGHTS, CDR2 YDEGEE. In nucleotides, the CDR3 is TGTGCCAGCAGCTCGGGACAGGGGGCCGCCAGCTCCTACAATGAGCAGTTCTTC. Translating it yields CASSSGQGAASSYNEQFF.

The rearrangement links TRBV25-1 to TRBJ2-2, with 9 bases fitting TRBD1. V shed 3 bases and J 5 bases; nucleotides not matched to a gene: 13. CDR3 length: 18 residues. Germline assignment: CDR1 MGHDK and CDR2 SYGVNS. CDR3 sequence (DNA): TGTGCCAGCAGTGAGCAGAGCAACAGGGGGCAAGGTACCGGGGAGCTGTTTTTT. It specifies CASSEQSNRGQGTGELFF.

V usage is TRBV7-2 and J usage is TRBJ1-5; D is unresolved. The CDR3 is 13 residues long. The germline CDR1 and CDR2 sequences are SGHTA and FQGNSA. V was pared by 1 base and J by 4 bases, with 5 bases between. The CDR3 loop reads CASSLVPNQPQHF. CDR3 bases: TGTGCCAGCAGCTTAGTCCCTAATCAGCCCCAGCATTTT.

The gene calls are TRBV3-1 (or the pseudogene TRBV3-2) and TRBJ1-5; a possible D gene is TRBD1 (6 bases). Trimming removed 5 bases from V and 8 bases from J, with 10 bases in between. This CDR3 spans 12 amino acids. The V gene's germline CDR1 is LGHDT and CDR2 YNNKEL (reference sequence). CDR3 in DNA: TGTGCCAGCAGCTTTAACAGGGAGCCCCAGCATTTT. Translated, it gives CASSFNREPQHF.

J is TRBJ2-7 and V is TRBV6-5; no firm D call. The germline gives CDR1 MNHEY, CDR2 SVGAGI. V lost 4 bases to trimming and J lost 0 bases, with 7 bases between them. This CDR3 has 13 residues. CDR3 sequence reads: CASSSYSSYEQYF. The DNA for the CDR3 is TGTGCCAGCAGTTCATACAGCTCCTACGAGCAGTACTTC.

The rearrangement uses TRBV11-2 and TRBJ1-2; weak D call: TRBD1 (6 bases). This CDR3 region has 13 residues. CDR1 is SGHAT, CDR2 FQNNGV, per germline. V lost 4 bases to trimming and J lost 7 bases, with 13 bases between them. The DNA for the CDR3 is TGTGCCAGCAGCTCAGGGGAACGGCGTGGCTACACCTTC. Translation gives CASSSGERRGYTF.